The sequence of this T cell receptor (beta chain) was determined in a study of identical twins. This clonotype was counted a few times. Germline CDR1 reads SGHAT; CDR2 reads FQNNGV. CDR3 length: 13 amino acids. J lost 10 bases, V lost 5 bases, and 8 bases had no gene match. TCRdb re-derived calls from the 5' RACE reads in MiXCR, one entry per CDR3 protein. Of some 900,000 distinct CDR3 sequences listed, 9% to 15% are singletons. These data were also reused for a study on yellow fever vaccine responses in identical twins.

The V gene is TRBV11-2, the J gene TRBJ1-1; TRBD1 aligns across 9 bases. Specimen: PBMCs. The TCR originated in a woman aged 18-29 years in good health. The CDR3 DNA reads as TGTGCCAGCAGCCCACAGGGGGCCGAGCGAGCTTTCTTT. Its protein product is CASSPQGAERAFF.